Only a few counts were recorded for the clone carrying this T cell receptor beta chain. The authors' processing: How many nucleated cells were present was estimated from reference gene primer amplification. Clones were read by immunoSEQ multiplex PCR, and TCRdb kept only the in-frame ones, dropping some. V, J and clone size reflect that table, while D and trimming were determined from the DNA. This sample has about 74,000 clones, with 88% found just once. The CDR3 has 14 amino acids. CDR1 and CDR2 from the germline V gene are MNHEY and SMNVEV (reference sequence). Trimming took off 6 bases at V and 2 bases at J, with 13 bases between the two ends. The entry originates in a study of blood T cell repertoires in COVID-19. Study-wide context: The United States, Italy and Spain provided the acute and convalescent COVID-19 samples. In each case, the material was cDNA or gDNA derived from T cells, B-cell-depleted T cells, or PBMCs.

The rearrangement uses TRBV27 and TRBJ1-1, with D uncertain. The origin of this receptor is a woman of 80 years or more with acute or convalescent COVID-19. The sequenced sample was peripheral blood. The DNA for the CDR3 is TGTGCCAGCAGACCTTACCAGTTAAACACTGAAGCTTTCTTT. Translated, it gives CASRPYQLNTEAFF.